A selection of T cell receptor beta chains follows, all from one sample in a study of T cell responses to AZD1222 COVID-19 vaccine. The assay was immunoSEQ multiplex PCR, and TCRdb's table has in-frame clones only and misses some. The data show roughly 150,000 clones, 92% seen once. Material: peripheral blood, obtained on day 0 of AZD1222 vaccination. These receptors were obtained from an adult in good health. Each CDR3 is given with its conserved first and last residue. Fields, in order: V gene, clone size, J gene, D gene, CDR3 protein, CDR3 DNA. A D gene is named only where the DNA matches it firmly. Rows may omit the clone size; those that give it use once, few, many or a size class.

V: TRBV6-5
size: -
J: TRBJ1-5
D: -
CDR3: CASSPTMTSDQPQHF
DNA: TGTGCCAGCAGCCCCACCATGACATCCGATCAGCCCCAGCATTTT

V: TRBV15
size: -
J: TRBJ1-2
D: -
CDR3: CATSTPLISNYGYTF
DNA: TGTGCCACCAGCACCCCGTTAATTTCTAACTATGGCTACACCTTC

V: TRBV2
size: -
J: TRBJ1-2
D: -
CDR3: CASLRDGSVAYGYTF
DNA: TGTGCCAGTCTCCGGGACGGATCCGTCGCATATGGCTACACCTTC

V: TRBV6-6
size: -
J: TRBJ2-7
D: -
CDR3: CASSYSKGYLSYEQYF
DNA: TGTGCCAGCAGTTACTCGAAAGGGTATCTATCCTACGAGCAGTACTTC

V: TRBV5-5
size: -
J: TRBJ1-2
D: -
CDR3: CASSAGEANYGYTF
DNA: TGTGCCAGCAGCGCGGGTGAGGCTAACTATGGCTACACCTTC

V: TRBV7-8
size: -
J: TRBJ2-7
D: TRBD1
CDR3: CASSLEATGFSYEQYF
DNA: TGTGCCAGCAGCCTCGAAGCGACAGGGTTTTCCTACGAGCAGTACTTC

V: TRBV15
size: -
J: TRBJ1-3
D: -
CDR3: CATSRGLSGNTIYF
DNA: TGTGCCACCAGCAGAGGTTTATCTGGAAACACCATATATTTT

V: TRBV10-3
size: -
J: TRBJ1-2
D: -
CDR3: CAISYSSDRLGYTF
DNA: TGTGCCATCAGCTATTCTTCCGACAGGCTTGGCTACACCTTC

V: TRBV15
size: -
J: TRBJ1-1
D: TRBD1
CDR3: CATSTTGDAGTEAFF
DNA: TGTGCCACCAGCACAACAGGGGACGCTGGCACTGAAGCTTTCTTT

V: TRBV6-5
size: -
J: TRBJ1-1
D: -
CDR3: CASSYSRGGPGTEAFF
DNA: TGTGCCAGCAGTTACTCGAGAGGGGGGCCGGGCACTGAAGCTTTCTTT

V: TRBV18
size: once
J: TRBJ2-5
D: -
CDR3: CASSPVGKETQYF
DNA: TGTGCCAGCTCACCCGTGGGAAAGGAGACCCAGTACTTC

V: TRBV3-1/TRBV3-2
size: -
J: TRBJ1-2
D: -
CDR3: CASSRDSHYGYTF
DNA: TGTGCCAGCAGCCGTGACAGCCACTATGGCTACACCTTC

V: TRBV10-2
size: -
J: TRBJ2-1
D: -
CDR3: CASKANEQFF
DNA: TGCGCCAGCAAAGCCAATGAGCAGTTCTTC

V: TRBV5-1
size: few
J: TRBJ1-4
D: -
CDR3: CASRAETNEKLFF
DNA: TGCGCCAGCAGGGCAGAAACTAATGAAAAACTGTTTTTT

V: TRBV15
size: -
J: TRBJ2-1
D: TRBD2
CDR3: CATSTRLAGVYNEQFF
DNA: TGTGCCACCAGCACCCGGCTAGCGGGAGTTTATAATGAGCAGTTCTTC

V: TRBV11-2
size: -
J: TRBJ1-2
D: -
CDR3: CASSSDTNYGYTF
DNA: TGTGCCAGCAGCTCAGACACCAACTATGGCTACACCTTC

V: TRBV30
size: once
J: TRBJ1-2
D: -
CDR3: CAWSVGSLADYGYTF
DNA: TGTGCCTGGAGTGTAGGGTCCCTAGCAGACTATGGCTACACCTTC

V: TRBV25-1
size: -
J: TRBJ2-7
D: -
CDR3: CASSERGYEQYF
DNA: TGTGCCAGCAGTGAACGTGGATACGAGCAGTACTTC

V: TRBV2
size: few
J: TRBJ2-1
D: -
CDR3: CASSIGTFSYNEQFF
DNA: TGTGCCAGCAGTATCGGGACATTCTCCTACAATGAGCAGTTCTTC

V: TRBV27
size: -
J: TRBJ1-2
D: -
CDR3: CASSLNINYGYTF
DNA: TGTGCCAGCAGTTTAAACATTAACTATGGCTACACCTTC

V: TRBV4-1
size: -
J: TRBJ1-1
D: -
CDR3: CASSQDAFMNTEAFF
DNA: TGCGCCAGCAGCCAAGACGCCTTTATGAACACTGAAGCTTTCTTT

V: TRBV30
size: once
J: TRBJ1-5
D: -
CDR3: CAWSVRPSAGQPQHF
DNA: TGTGCCTGGAGTGTACGACCCTCAGCGGGGCAGCCCCAGCATTTT

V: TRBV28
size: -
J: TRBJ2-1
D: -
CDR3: CASSGVIAAILSSYNEQFF
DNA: TGTGCCAGCAGTGGGGTAATAGCGGCAATCCTGAGCTCCTACAATGAGCAGTTCTTC

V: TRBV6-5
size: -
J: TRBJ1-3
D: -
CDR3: CATQSADGSGNTIYF
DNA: TGTGCCACTCAGTCTGCGGACGGTTCTGGAAACACCATATATTTT